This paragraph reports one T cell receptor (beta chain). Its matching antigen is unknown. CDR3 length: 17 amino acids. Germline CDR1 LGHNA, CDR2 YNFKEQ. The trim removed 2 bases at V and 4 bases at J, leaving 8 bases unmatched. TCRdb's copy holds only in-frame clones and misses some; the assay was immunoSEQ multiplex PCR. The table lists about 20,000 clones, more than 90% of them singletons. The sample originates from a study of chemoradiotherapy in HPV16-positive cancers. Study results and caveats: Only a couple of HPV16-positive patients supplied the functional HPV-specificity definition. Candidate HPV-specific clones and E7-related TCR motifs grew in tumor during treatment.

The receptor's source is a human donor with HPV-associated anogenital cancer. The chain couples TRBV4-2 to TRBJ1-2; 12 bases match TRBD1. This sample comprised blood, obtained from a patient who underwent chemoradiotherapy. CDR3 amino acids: CASSQTGQGALIYGYTF. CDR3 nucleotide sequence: TGTGCCAGCAGCCAAACGGGACAGGGGGCTTTAATCTATGGCTACACCTTC.